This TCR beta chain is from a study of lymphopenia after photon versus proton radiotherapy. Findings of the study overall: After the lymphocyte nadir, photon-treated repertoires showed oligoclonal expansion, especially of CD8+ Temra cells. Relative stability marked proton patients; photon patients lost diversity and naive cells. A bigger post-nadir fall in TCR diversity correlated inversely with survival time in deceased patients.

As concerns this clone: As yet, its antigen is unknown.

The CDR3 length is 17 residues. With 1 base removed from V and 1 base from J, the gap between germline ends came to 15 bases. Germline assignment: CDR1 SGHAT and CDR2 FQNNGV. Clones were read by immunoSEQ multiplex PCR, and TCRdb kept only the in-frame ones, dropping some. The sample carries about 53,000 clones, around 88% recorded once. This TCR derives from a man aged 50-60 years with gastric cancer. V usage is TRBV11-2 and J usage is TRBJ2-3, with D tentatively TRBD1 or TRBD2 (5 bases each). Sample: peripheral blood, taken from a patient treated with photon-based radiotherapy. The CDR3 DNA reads TGTGCCAGCAGCTTAGGGGACGGACCGCGGGGCACAGATACGCAGTATTTT. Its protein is CASSLGDGPRGTDTQYF.